This T cell receptor beta chain was found in a study of technical replicates of blood from a few donors. TCRdb's copy holds only in-frame clones and misses some; the assay was immunoSEQ multiplex PCR. The sample holds more than 65,000 clones; about 97% are singletons and the top ten take about 0.27%. The CDR3 runs to 11 residues. Germline CDR1 is SGDLS and CDR2 is YYNGEE. V dropped 5 bases and J dropped 5 bases, with 7 bases sitting between them. Sequenced input: T cells isolated from PBMCs. This sequence joins TRBV9 and TRBJ1-1; D gene ambiguous. The TCR comes from a human donor in good health. Here the CDR3 reads CASSRVTEAFF. CDR3 coding DNA: TGTGCCAGCAGTCGGGTGACTGAAGCTTTCTTT.